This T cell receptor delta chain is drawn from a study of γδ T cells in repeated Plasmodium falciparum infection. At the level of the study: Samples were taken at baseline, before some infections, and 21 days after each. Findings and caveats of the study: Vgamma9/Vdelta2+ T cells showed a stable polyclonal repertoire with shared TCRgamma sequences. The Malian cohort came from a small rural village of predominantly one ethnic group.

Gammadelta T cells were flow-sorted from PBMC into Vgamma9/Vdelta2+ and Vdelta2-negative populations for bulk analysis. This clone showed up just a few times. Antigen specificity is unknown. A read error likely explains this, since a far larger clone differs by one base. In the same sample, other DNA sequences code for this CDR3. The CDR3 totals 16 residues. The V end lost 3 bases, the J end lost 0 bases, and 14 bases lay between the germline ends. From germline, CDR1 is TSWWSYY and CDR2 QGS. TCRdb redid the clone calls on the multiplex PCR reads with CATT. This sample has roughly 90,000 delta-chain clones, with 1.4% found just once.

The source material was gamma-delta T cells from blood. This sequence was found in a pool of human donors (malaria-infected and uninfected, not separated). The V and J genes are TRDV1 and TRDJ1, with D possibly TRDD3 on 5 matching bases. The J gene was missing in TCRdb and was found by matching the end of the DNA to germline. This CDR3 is CALGELRGIDTDKLIF. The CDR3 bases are TGTGCTCTTGGGGAGCTAAGAGGGATCGACACCGATAAACTCATCTTT.